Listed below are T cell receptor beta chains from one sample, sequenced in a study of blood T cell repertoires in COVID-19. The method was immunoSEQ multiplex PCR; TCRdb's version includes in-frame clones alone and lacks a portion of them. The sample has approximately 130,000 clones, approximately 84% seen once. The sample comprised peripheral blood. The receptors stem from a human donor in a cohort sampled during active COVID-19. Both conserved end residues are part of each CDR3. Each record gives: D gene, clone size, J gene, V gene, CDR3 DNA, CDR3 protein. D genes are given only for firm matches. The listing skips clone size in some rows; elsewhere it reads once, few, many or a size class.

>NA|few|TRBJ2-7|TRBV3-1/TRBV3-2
TGTGCCAGCAGCCAATCGGGGGCCTACGAGCAGTACTTC
CASSQSGAYEQYF
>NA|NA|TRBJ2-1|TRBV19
TGTGCCAGTAGTCTCCTAAGGACAGCCAGTGGCAATGAGCAGTTCTTC
CASSLLRTASGNEQFF
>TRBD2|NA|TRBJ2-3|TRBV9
TGTGCCAGCAGCGCCCGAACTAGCGGGGGCGCCACTAGCACAGATACGCAGTATTTT
CASSARTSGGATSTDTQYF
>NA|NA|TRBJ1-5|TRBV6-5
TGTGCCAGCAGTCGCCCCGGGCAGGGGCAGCCCCAGCATTTT
CASSRPGQGQPQHF
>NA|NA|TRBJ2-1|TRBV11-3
TGTGCCAGCAGCTTAGACGTAGCCGGCAATGAGCAGTTCTTC
CASSLDVAGNEQFF
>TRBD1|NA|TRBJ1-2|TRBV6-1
TGTGCCAGCAGTGAAGTAGGCAGGGGGTGGAGCTATGGCTACACCTTC
CASSEVGRGWSYGYTF
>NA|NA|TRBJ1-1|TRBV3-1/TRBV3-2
TGTGCCAGCAGCCAAGGCGGATTTGAAGCTTTCTTT
CASSQGGFEAFF
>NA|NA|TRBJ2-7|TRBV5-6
TGTGCCAGCAGCCTATTTCCTGGCAGGCCGAACGAGCAGTACTTC
CASSLFPGRPNEQYF
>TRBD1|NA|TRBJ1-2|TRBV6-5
TGTGCCAGCAAGGGACAGACGGTCTATGGCTACACCTTC
CASKGQTVYGYTF
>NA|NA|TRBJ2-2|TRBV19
TGTGCCAGTATCATGCGTGTGGGACTTTATAGGGGCACCGGGGAGCTGTTTTTT
CASIMRVGLYRGTGELFF
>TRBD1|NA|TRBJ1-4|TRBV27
TGTGCCAGCAGTTTGGGACAGGGGGCGTATGAAAAACTGTTTTTT
CASSLGQGAYEKLFF
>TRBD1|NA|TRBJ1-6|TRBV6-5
TGTGCCAGCAGTTACTCACAGGGGGTTAATTCACCCCTCCACTTT
CASSYSQGVNSPLHF
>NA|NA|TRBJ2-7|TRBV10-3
TGTGCCATCATGGGTCTGGGGCAGGACGAGCAGTACTTC
CAIMGLGQDEQYF
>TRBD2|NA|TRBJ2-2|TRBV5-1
TGCGCCAGCAGCGGACTAGCGGGCACGAACACCGGGGAGCTGTTTTTT
CASSGLAGTNTGELFF
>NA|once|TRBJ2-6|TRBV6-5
TGTGCCAGCAGTTCAGGACAGTCTGGGGCCAACGTCCTGACTTTC
CASSSGQSGANVLTF
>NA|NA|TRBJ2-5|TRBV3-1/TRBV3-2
TGTGCCAGCAGCCCTATGTACCAAGAGACCCAGTACTTC
CASSPMYQETQYF
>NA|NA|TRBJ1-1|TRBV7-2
TGTGCCAGCAGCTTATACACAAGTGAAGCTTTCTTT
CASSLYTSEAFF
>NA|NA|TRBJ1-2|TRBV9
TGTGCCAGCAGCCCTTCCGGGAACTATGGCTACACCTTC
CASSPSGNYGYTF
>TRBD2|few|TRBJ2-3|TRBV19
TGTGCCAGTACCTCGGGGGGAACAGATACGCAGTATTTT
CASTSGGTDTQYF
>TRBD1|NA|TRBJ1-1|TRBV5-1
TGCGCCAGCAGCTTCCTGGACAGGGGGCGCGGCACTGAAGCTTTCTTT
CASSFLDRGRGTEAFF
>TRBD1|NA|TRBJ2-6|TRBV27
TGTGCCAGCAGTTTAAGGGTAGGGGGACAGCGCCTCTCTGGGGCCAACGTCCTGACTTTC
CASSLRVGGQRLSGANVLTF
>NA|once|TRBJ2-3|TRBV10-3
TGTGCCATCAGTGAAGCGGGTGATACGCAGTATTTT
CAISEAGDTQYF
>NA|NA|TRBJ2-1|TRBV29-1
TGCAGCGTTGGCCCAGGGGGCTGGGGGGGGGCCTACAATGAGCAGTTCTTC
CSVGPGGWGGAYNEQFF
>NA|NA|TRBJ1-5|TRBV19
TGTGCCAGTAGTCCTGACAGTCGTATTCAGCCCCAGCATTTT
CASSPDSRIQPQHF
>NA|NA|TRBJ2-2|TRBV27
TGTGCCAGCAGGTTTAGGGGTCCCGGGGAGCTGTTTTTT
CASRFRGPGELFF
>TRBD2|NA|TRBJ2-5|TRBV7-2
TGTGCCAGCAGCTTAGCGGCGTGGGGGGGAGAGACCCAGTACTTC
CASSLAAWGGETQYF
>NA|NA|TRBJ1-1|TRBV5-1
TGCGCCAGCAGCCCTTGGGGCCTGAACACTGAAGCTTTCTTT
CASSPWGLNTEAFF
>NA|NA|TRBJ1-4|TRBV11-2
TGTGCCAGCAGCCTCGACATTGTGGGGGCTGGGGAAAAACTGTTTTTT
CASSLDIVGAGEKLFF
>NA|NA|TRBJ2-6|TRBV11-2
TGTGCCAGCAGCCGGGGTGAGAGCTCTGGGGCCAACGTCCTGACTTTC
CASSRGESSGANVLTF
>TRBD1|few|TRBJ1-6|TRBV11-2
TGTGCCAGCAGCTTAGGCGACAGGGGATATAATTCACCCCTCCACTTT
CASSLGDRGYNSPLHF
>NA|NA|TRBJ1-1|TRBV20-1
TGCAGTGCTAGAGTCGGTATGCGTGCTTTCTTT
CSARVGMRAFF
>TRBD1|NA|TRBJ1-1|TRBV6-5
TGTGCCAGCAGTAGGGAGACAGGGGTAGCTGAAGCTTTCTTT
CASSRETGVAEAFF
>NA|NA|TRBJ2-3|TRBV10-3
TGTGCCATCAGTGAGTCGACGAGGGCAGATACGCAGTATTTT
CAISESTRADTQYF
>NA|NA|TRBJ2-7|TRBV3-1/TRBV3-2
TGTGCCAGCAGCCGAACAGGGTACGTGCAGTACTTC
CASSRTGYVQYF
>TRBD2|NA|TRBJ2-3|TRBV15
TGTGCCACCAGCAGAAACATAGCGGGGGGGCCGAGCGCAGATACGCAGTATTTT
CATSRNIAGGPSADTQYF
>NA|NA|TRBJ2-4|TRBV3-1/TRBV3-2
TGTGCCAGCAGCCAATTTTTACGGGACAAAAACATTCAGTACTTC
CASSQFLRDKNIQYF
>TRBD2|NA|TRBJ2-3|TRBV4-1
TGCGCCAGCGGGCCGGGACGGGGGGGCTCAGATACGCAGTATTTT
CASGPGRGGSDTQYF
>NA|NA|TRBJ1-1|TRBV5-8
TGTGCCAGCAGTCCGAGACAGGTTTCTGAAGCTTTCTTT
CASSPRQVSEAFF
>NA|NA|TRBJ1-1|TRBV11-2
TGTGCCAGCAGCCCACCCGTGGGGGCTTTAGCTGAAGCTTTCTTT
CASSPPVGALAEAFF
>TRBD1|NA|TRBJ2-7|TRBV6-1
TGTGCCAGCAGTGGACGAACCGGGACAGGGGGGTACGAGCAGTACTTC
CASSGRTGTGGYEQYF
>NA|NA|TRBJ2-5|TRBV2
TGTGCCAGCAGTGAAGTCAGGGGGGCATCAGAGACCCAGTACTTC
CASSEVRGASETQYF
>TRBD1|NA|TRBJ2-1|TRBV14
TGTGCCAGCAGCCAAGATGTGGGACAGACAACCTACAATGAGCAGTTCTTC
CASSQDVGQTTYNEQFF
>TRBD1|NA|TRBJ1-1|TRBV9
TGTGCCAGCAGCCGGACAGGGGGCTTAGGGACTGAAGCTTTCTTT
CASSRTGGLGTEAFF
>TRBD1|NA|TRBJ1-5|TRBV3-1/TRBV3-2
TGTGCCAGCAGCCAAACGACAGGGGGAGATCAGCCCCAGCATTTT
CASSQTTGGDQPQHF
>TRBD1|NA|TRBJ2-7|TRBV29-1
TGCAGCGTGATGGGACAGCCCTACGAGCAGTACTTC
CSVMGQPYEQYF